Sequencing of this T cell receptor beta chain was carried out in a study of T cell responses to AZD1222 COVID-19 vaccine. Study-wide findings and caveats: Spike-specific TCR breadth rose after two AZD1222 doses, and depth rose as well. Just six AZD1222 recipients were seropositive at baseline. Repertoire sampling occurred only after the peak T cell response.

Note on this clone: The antigen is undetermined.

The CDR3 covers 16 residues. The V gene's germline CDR1 is SGHNT and CDR2 YYREEE (reference sequence). With 4 bases removed from V and 4 bases from J, the gap between germline ends came to 19 bases. Method: immunoSEQ multiplex PCR; TCRdb's copy keeps in-frame clones and lacks some. The sample consists of some 150,000 clones, around 93% of them appearing once. The specimen was peripheral blood, collected on day 0 of AZD1222 vaccination. The rearrangement joins TRBV5-4 to TRBJ2-3, with D tentatively TRBD1 (6 bases). This sequence originates from an adult in good health. CDR3 sequence reads: CASSHPGTRGPDTQYF. The CDR3 DNA follows: TGTGCCAGCAGCCATCCGGGGACACGAGGACCAGATACGCAGTATTTT.